These 5 T cell receptor beta chains share one sample of origin, sequenced in a study of cytomegalovirus exposure and HLA in healthy donors. PCR employed 60 Vbeta and 13 Jbeta primers. Libraries were prepared by immunoSEQ multiplex PCR; TCRdb keeps only in-frame clonotypes and omits some of them. Found here are about 140,000 clones, 75% to 80% of them singletons; the top ten hold about 2.4%. Sequencing input: PBMCs. These receptors were obtained from a woman between 18 and 30 years old in good health and CMV-seropositive.

This sequence joins TRBV19 and TRBJ1-5, with 11 bases aligning to TRBD1. After removal of 3 bases from V and 6 bases from J, the junction contained 16 bases not matched to a gene. This CDR3 is 19 amino acids long. Germline assignment: CDR1 LNHDA and CDR2 SQIVND (reference sequence). The CDR3 reads CASSIPLTTGQGAGQPQHF. The CDR3 nucleotides read TGTGCCAGTAGTATCCCCCTCACAACTGGACAGGGGGCGGGTCAGCCCCAGCATTTT.

This clone was seen once. The chain combines TRBV28 with TRBJ2-7; 9 positions agree with TRBD1. In germline, CDR1 is MDHEN, CDR2 SYDVKM. This CDR3 has 14 residues. V lost 10 bases, J lost 7 bases, and 14 bases stayed unmatched. The CDR3 here is CATRAGTGMEEQYF. DNA of the CDR3: TGTGCCACTCGCGCAGGGACAGGGATGGAGGAGCAGTACTTC.

The chain combines TRBV19 with TRBJ1-3; 7 nucleotides agree with TRBD1. Germline assignment: CDR1 LNHDA and CDR2 SQIVND (reference sequence). After removal of 7 bases from V and 2 bases from J, the junction contained 5 bases not matched to a gene. The CDR3 contains 14 residues. CDR3 coding DNA: TGTGCCAGTACCCTCGACAGGGCTGGAAACACCATATATTTT. The encoded protein is CASTLDRAGNTIYF.

J is TRBJ2-4 and V is TRBV7-9; D is uncertain. V shed 5 bases and J shed 7 bases, with 6 bases lying between them. The length of the CDR3 is 11 residues. CDR1 and CDR2 from the germline V gene are SEHNR and FQNEAQ (reference sequence). CDR3 DNA: TGTGCCAGCAGCGGAGATAACATTCAGTACTTC. Its protein is CASSGDNIQYF.

The rearrangement joins TRBV4-1 to TRBJ2-1; 14 bases fit TRBD2. This CDR3 is built from 16 residues. V was clipped by 3 bases and J by 7 bases; unmatched bases: 5. The germline V gene encodes CDR1 MGHRA and CDR2 YSYEKL. CDR3 region: CASSQTSGGARNEQFF. In nucleotides, the CDR3 is TGCGCCAGCAGCCAGACTAGCGGGGGGGCCAGGAATGAGCAGTTCTTC.